Below, one TCR beta chain is given with its context. Its antigen is currently not known. Per-base quality was not reported, and no clone a single base away is much larger than it. This entry comes from a study of shared clonotypes between healthy human individuals (dated by TCRdb to the early 2020s). Study-wide context: The cohort included a few men and a couple of women between 18 and 49 years of age. For each donor, CD4 naive and CD4 memory were each given three plates, CD8 naive was given two plates, and CD8 memory was given one plate. Blood TCR repertoires of about 5 healthy adults were deeply sequenced to estimate repertoire size and the extent of clonotype sharing between individuals. Libraries were prepared and TCR repertoires were sequenced by different laboratories using diverse techniques, in order to increase sequencing depth and limit assay-specific biases. Per donor, leukapheresis produced somewhere between about 0.94 and 9 billion PBMCs. General study outcomes and caveats: When several donors were compared, the shared fraction of clonotypes was about 5% for naive CD4, roughly 3.4% for naive CD8, more than 2% for memory CD4, and approximately 0.4% for memory CD8. Based on pairwise subsampling, the degree of clonotype sharing among donors was expected to be affected by sequencing depth. Compared with non-shared clonotypes, clonotypes shared by all four sorted-subset donors had higher generation probabilities. Only blood was sampled, and tissue TCR repertoires likely differ from those in blood. The small number of donors limited the genetic and exposure-history diversity represented. Even with the large sequencing depth, rarefaction of the sorted-subset datasets indicated that sequencing was incomplete. Larger estimated clonotype richness was generally found for naive subsets than for memory subsets.

In the germline V gene (reference sequence), CDR1 corresponds to MNHEY and CDR2 to SMNVEV. Inclusive of the bounding cysteine and phenylalanine, the CDR3 is 14 residues long. Kept here is only the CDR3 DNA, which spans 42 bases and is read in frame from base 1. Trimming leaves V shorter by 6 bases and J shorter by 2 bases, with the junction holding 3 bases beyond the gene matches. TCR CDR3 regions were amplified from genomic DNA by multiplex PCR using the deep immunoSEQ assay. Genomic DNA extracted from each cell subset was distributed evenly over all wells of several immunoSEQ 96-well plates, and each plate served as one replicate. For sorted subsets, about 200 ng genomic DNA, equal to about 30,000 T cell genomes, was loaded into each replicate PCR. The purified libraries were quantified using a Qubit 3.0 fluorometer, sized with a Bioanalyzer 2100, and then quantified again using the KAPA Library Quantification kit. Every immunoSEQ 96-well plate was sequenced on a separate single-read 150-cycle Illumina NextSeq 550 flow cell. Processing in the source paper ran as follows. Because the immunoSEQ output included only junctional sequences and no quality scores, the filtering could not be the same as the filtering used for full-length reads. Sequences were annotated with PyIR, a Python wrapper for IgBLAST v1.9, using IMGT germline references to assign V/J genes and CDR3. Reads were filtered out if the reads had weak V/J assignments (E-value above 1e-6), no CDR3, stop codons, out-of-frame junctions, or ambiguous translated residues. A V3J clonotype was defined by an identical inferred V gene, J gene, and CDR3 amino acid sequence. Percentage overlap between repertoires was calculated by dividing the number of shared unique clonotypes by the size of the smaller repertoire. Repertoire richness was assessed with RTK rarefaction, the Chao1 estimator, and Recon v2.1 estimates of unobserved clonotypes. OLGA was used to compute generation probabilities for all TCRbeta clonotypes that the gDNA method yielded from a few donors. The source is immuneACCESS, and TCRdb retained only in-frame sequences with V and J called. Part of the clones is not carried over; for the studies checked, unresolved V genes explain less than half of this, and the remainder is unexplained. V, J and clone size derive from that table, while D and trimming were established from the DNA sequence. For this sample the table gives 2 million to 2.5 million clones, of which 85% to 95% were detected only once. The top ten hold around 1.7% of the sample.

CD8 naive samples were obtained by positive selection for CCR7 among CD45RO-negative cells, yielding a CD45RA+CCR7+ population from which TemRA cells were excluded. The donors were healthy, HIV-negative adults with no recently reported acute infections or vaccinations. All donors were Caucasian adults living in Nashville, Tennessee, USA. Blood was collected by leukapheresis, and PBMCs were isolated by Ficoll-Histopaque density gradient centrifugation and then cryopreserved in liquid nitrogen vapor phase. Analytical flow cytometry was used to check the purity and quantity of every magnetically sorted T cell population. Genomic DNA was isolated from each sorted fraction and quantified by UV absorbance on a Nanodrop 2000c.

Material for sequencing was naive CD8+ T cells from PBMCs. Explained via the paper, the cell subset or site label denotes: CD45RA+CCR7+. The TCR originated in a man aged 18 to 30 in good health. Some clones in this sample may be carry-over from other donors' samples. Recombination connected TRBV27 to TRBJ2-3; TRBD1 aligns with 9 central bases. The CDR3 reads CASRTGGATDTQYF. The DNA sequence is given as TGTGCCAGCAGGACAGGGGGAGCCACAGATACGCAGTATTTT.